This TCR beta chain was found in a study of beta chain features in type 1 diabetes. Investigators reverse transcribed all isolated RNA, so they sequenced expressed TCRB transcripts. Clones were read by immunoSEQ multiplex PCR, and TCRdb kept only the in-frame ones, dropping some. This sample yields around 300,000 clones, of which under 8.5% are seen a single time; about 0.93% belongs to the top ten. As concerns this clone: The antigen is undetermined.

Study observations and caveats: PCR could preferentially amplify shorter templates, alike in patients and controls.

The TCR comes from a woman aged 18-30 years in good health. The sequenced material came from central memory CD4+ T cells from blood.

The CDR3 region is CASSSGQGANIQYF. CDR3 in DNA: TGTGCCAGCAGCTCCGGACAGGGAGCGAACATTCAGTACTTC. This chain links TRBV7-2 with TRBJ2-4; TRBD1 matches 8 bases. The junction had 6 bases not matched to a gene; V was cut back by 4 bases and J by 7 bases. The CDR3 is 14 amino acids. Germline CDR1 reads SGHTA; CDR2 reads FQGNSA.